What follows is one T cell receptor (beta chain) and its context. The target antigen is unknown. Assay used: immunoSEQ multiplex PCR; TCRdb lists only in-frame clones, some missing. The table has some 87,000 clones, approximately 96% seen once. V lost 4 bases, J lost 2 bases, and 12 bases lay in between. Germline V CDR1 and CDR2: KGHSH, LQKENI. The CDR3 contains 15 residues. The source of the sample is a study of cytomegalovirus exposure and HLA in healthy donors. Notes on the study in general: Generally TCR sequences proved uncommon, though certain public TCRs appeared in numerous donors. Cytomegalovirus association was assigned to more than 150 TCR beta chains. In a later analysis, first-cohort TCR clusters were found to tend to co-occur in the 100 to 150 validation repertoires.

Input material: PBMCs. The chain employs TRBV18 and TRBJ1-3, with a possible D match to TRBD1 (6 bases). This TCR derives from a young woman in good health and CMV-seronegative. The CDR3 DNA sequence: TGTGCCAGCTCACGTACGGGGACAACTGGAAACACCATATATTTT. It encodes CASSRTGTTGNTIYF.